Following are 18 T cell receptor beta chains from one sample sequenced in a study of Graves' ophthalmopathy and Graves' hyperthyroidism. Amplification of the TCR beta CDR3 regions used RNA transcripts (as template). HTBI-primed RT-PCR formed the first round, and a multiplex PCR formed the second. Each CDR3 protein gets one entry after TCRdb re-called the multiplex PCR reads with MiXCR. The table lists 650,000 to 900,000 distinct CDR3 sequences, approximately 40% of them singletons. Material: peripheral blood. Receptor source: an adult man with Graves' ophthalmopathy.

This clonotype occurred a few times. The chain employs TRBV7-9 and TRBJ1-1; D may be TRBD1 (6 bases). Trimming took off 5 bases at V and 3 bases at J, with 22 bases between the two ends. Germline lookup yields CDR1 SEHNR and CDR2 FQNEAQ (reference sequence). There are 17 residues in the CDR3. CDR3 amino acids: CASSPRTLGGRDTEAFF. CDR3 nucleotide sequence: TGTGCCAGCAGCCCACGAACCCTGGGGGGCCGGGACACTGAAGCTTTCTTT.

The chain carries TRBV7-9 and TRBJ2-7; 11 nucleotides agree with TRBD2. This CDR3 spans 16 amino acids. Germline values: CDR1 SEHNR, CDR2 FQNEAQ (reference sequence). The J segment lost 5 bases and the V segment lost 5 bases, leaving 11 bases of the junction unmatched. The CDR3 reads CASSRGQIAGGNEQYF. The CDR3 DNA sequence: TGTGCCAGCAGCCGGGGACAGATAGCGGGAGGGAACGAGCAGTACTTC. Full variable domain (rest looked up from reference TRBV7-9 and TRBJ2-7): DTGVSQNPRHKITKRGQNVTFRCDPISEHNRLYWYRQTLGQGPEFLTYFQNEAQLEKSRLLSDRFSAERPKGSFSTLEIQRTEQGDSAMYLCASSRGQIAGGNEQYFGPGTRLTVT.

V gene TRBV10-3 combines with J gene TRBJ2-7; either TRBD1 or TRBD2 may supply D (5 bases each). CDR3 length: 16 amino acids. V lost 4 bases, J lost 2 bases, and 18 bases lay in between. Germline values: CDR1 ENHRY, CDR2 SYGVKD. CDR3 sequence reads: CAISVRGQGSTYEQYF. CDR3 in DNA: TGTGCCATCAGTGTGAGAGGGCAGGGATCAACCTACGAGCAGTACTTC.

This clonotype was seen a handful of times. J is TRBJ2-7 and V is TRBV20-1; 9 bases agree with TRBD2. Germline trimming cut 0 bases from V and 4 bases from J; bases unmatched to any gene: 4. The CDR3 covers 14 residues. Germline values: CDR1 DFQATT, CDR2 SNEGSKA (reference sequence). CDR3 amino acids: CSARDGTSGYEQYF. As DNA, the CDR3 is TGCAGTGCTAGAGATGGCACTAGCGGGTACGAGCAGTACTTC.

This clonotype appeared a few times. V usage is TRBV19 and J usage is TRBJ1-3; the D is unclear. Per germline, CDR1 LNHDA and CDR2 SQIVND (reference sequence). V dropped 0 bases and J dropped 2 bases, with 8 bases sitting between them. The CDR3 runs 15 residues. The CDR3 spells CASSIDRRAGNTIYF. DNA of the CDR3: TGTGCCAGTAGTATAGATCGACGGGCTGGAAACACCATATATTTT.

This clonotype was counted a few times. The genes are TRBV10-3 and TRBJ1-1; the D gene is possibly TRBD1 (5 bases). CDR3 length equals 14 residues. CDR1 and CDR2 (germline): ENHRY, SYGVKD. Between the trimmed V and J ends, which lost 10 bases and 1 base, there was a span of 16 bases. Here the CDR3 DNA reads TGTGCCAGCTCACCCGGGGCCGGGAACACTGAAGCTTTCTTT. Its protein product is CASSPGAGNTEAFF.

V and J are TRBV6-6 and TRBJ1-6; possible D gene TRBD1, 6 bases. Germline V lookup: CDR1 MNHNY, CDR2 SVGAGI (reference sequence). The CDR3 totals 14 residues. V gave up 4 bases and J gave up 6 bases, with 10 bases separating them. DNA for the CDR3: TGTGCCAGCAGTTCGGGGACAAGTAATTCACCCCTCCACTTT. It yields the protein CASSSGTSNSPLHF.

This clonotype has ten or more counts. V usage is TRBV10-3 and J usage is TRBJ2-7; D call uncertain. The CDR3 consists of 15 residues. The germline V and J ends were trimmed by 6 bases and 5 bases, with 20 bases remaining between them. Germline V lookup: CDR1 ENHRY, CDR2 SYGVKD. The CDR3 loop is CAIRADGRPLDEQYF. As DNA, the CDR3 is TGTGCCATCAGAGCTGACGGACGGCCCCTGGACGAGCAGTACTTC.

This clonotype has at least ten counts. The V call is TRBV29-1, the J call TRBJ2-2; no clear D. CDR1 and CDR2 (germline): SQVTM, ANQGSEA. Deletions cut 6 bases from V and 7 bases from J, with 9 bases between. The CDR3 is 11 amino acids. CDR3 DNA: TGCAGCGTGCTGAAAGGCGGGGAGCTGTTTTTT. Protein product: CSVLKGGELFF.

This clonotype came up a few times. The rearrangement joins TRBV20-1 to TRBJ2-2; TRBD2 matches 7 bases. With 4 bases clipped from V and 8 bases from J, the junction kept 10 bases outside the gene matches. There are 14 residues in the CDR3. Germline-derived CDR1 and CDR2 are DFQATT and SNEGSKA (reference sequence). DNA for the CDR3: TGCAGTGCTAAGCAAGGACACGGGAGGGGGGAGCTGTTTTTT. It specifies CSAKQGHGRGELFF.

The chain couples TRBV25-1 to TRBJ2-2, with TRBD1 matching over 11 bases. Per the germline V gene, CDR1 is MGHDK and CDR2 is SYGVNS. The CDR3 extends over 16 amino acids. The J segment lost 4 bases and the V segment lost 6 bases, leaving 7 bases of the junction unmatched. The CDR3 loop is CASSLGQGAITGELFF. In nucleotides, the CDR3 is TGTGCCAGCAGCCTCGGACAGGGGGCAATCACCGGGGAGCTGTTTTTT.

In this sample, this clonotype turned up a few times. V gene TRBV11-1 combines with J gene TRBJ2-7; 12 bases are a match to TRBD1. The trim removed 5 bases at V and 6 bases at J, leaving 11 bases unmatched. The CDR3 spans 16 residues. Per the germline V gene, CDR1 is SGHAT and CDR2 is FQDESV (reference sequence). CDR3 nucleotides: TGTGCCAGCAGCCAACTATCCGGGGACAGGGGGCGCGAGCAGTACTTC. It translates to CASSQLSGDRGREQYF.

This clonotype has a single count. The V and J genes are TRBV7-6 and TRBJ2-7, with D tentatively TRBD1 or TRBD2 (6 bases each). The V gene's germline CDR1 is SGHVS and CDR2 FNYEAQ. V was trimmed by 4 bases and J by 1 base, leaving 11 bases between them. The length of the CDR3 is 14 residues. CDR3 residues: CASSSVGGSYEQYF. CDR3 DNA sequence: TGTGCCAGCAGCTCCGTAGGGGGGTCCTACGAGCAGTACTTC.

This clonotype was seen many times. This rearrangement joins TRBV19 to TRBJ1-1; no reliable D call. Trimming shortened V by 2 bases and J by 0 bases, and 10 bases separated the two germline ends. CDR3 length equals 15 residues. CDR1 is LNHDA and CDR2 is SQIVND in the germline V gene (reference sequence). The CDR3 is CASSIYGRLNTEAFF. The CDR3 nucleotides read TGTGCCAGTAGTATATACGGCAGACTGAACACTGAAGCTTTCTTT.

The chain uses TRBV20-1 and TRBJ1-6; D gene ambiguous. Germline lookup yields CDR1 DFQATT and CDR2 SNEGSKA (reference sequence). The length of the CDR3 is 14 residues. Between the trimmed V and J ends, which lost 3 bases and 7 bases, there was a span of 13 bases. DNA for the CDR3: TGCAGTGCTAGTATTCGTCCGGGAAATTCACCCCTCCACTTT. This gives the protein CSASIRPGNSPLHF.

The J gene is TRBJ2-7, the V gene TRBV9; D might be TRBD1 (5 bases). The CDR3 spans 14 residues. V gave up 4 bases and J gave up 5 bases, with 16 bases separating them. Per germline, CDR1 SGDLS and CDR2 YYNGEE. DNA for the CDR3: TGTGCCAGCAGCCCGAAAATCAGGGTAGACGAGCAGTACTTC. Translated, it gives CASSPKIRVDEQYF. The full variable domain, its missing parts supplied by reference TRBV9 and TRBJ2-7, is DSGVTQTPKHLITATGQRVTLRCSPRSGDLSVYWYQQSLDQGLQFLIQYYNGEERAKGNILERFSAQQFPDLHSELNLSSLELGDSALYFCASSPKIRVDEQYFGPGTRLTVT.

The V gene is TRBV19, the J gene TRBJ2-6; 7 bases fit TRBD1. Germline V gives CDR1 LNHDA, CDR2 SQIVND (reference sequence). This CDR3 spans 16 amino acids. V lost 3 bases and J lost 2; bases outside the gene matches: 4. The CDR3: CASSIGTAAGANVLTF. DNA of the CDR3: TGTGCCAGTAGTATCGGGACAGCGGCTGGGGCCAACGTCCTGACTTTC.

The rearrangement uses TRBV20-1 and TRBJ1-5, with no clear D. V was clipped by 3 bases and J by 1 base, with 10 bases between them. Germline CDR1 DFQATT, CDR2 SNEGSKA (reference sequence). This CDR3 spans 14 amino acids. As DNA, the CDR3 is TGCAGTGCTAGTAGAGGTCGGAGCAATCAGCCCCAGCATTTT. This translates into CSASRGRSNQPQHF.